This T cell receptor (beta chain) came from a study of cytomegalovirus exposure and HLA in healthy donors. About the study: The 90 to 150 validation repertoires were produced on the same platform as the 670 or so repertoires of the first cohort. This was reported in a later analysis.

Study results and caveats: Diagnosis of cytomegalovirus status made by the classifier reportedly showed high specificity and sensitivity. The tendency of first-cohort TCR clusters to co-occur in the roughly 130 validation repertoires was the finding of a later analysis. Among TCR beta chains, those listed as cytomegalovirus-associated numbered about 160.

The repertoire was sequenced with immunoSEQ multiplex PCR; TCRdb's copy has only in-frame clones and lacks some. Counted here are fewer than 250,000 clones, 86% occurring once; the ten biggest clones make up more than 1.1%. After removal of 0 bases from V and 2 bases from J, the junction contained 4 bases not matched to a gene. Germline CDR1 and CDR2: SGHAT and FQNNGV. CDR3 length: 15 amino acids. This clone was detected a few times. Antigen unknown. Sequencing used PBMCs. The chain uses TRBV11-2 and TRBJ2-7; 7 positions match TRBD1. The TCR comes from a woman aged 18 to 35 in good health and CMV-seronegative. The CDR3 DNA is TGTGCCAGCAGCTTAGAAGGGACAGAGACCTACGAGCAGTACTTC. It is translated as CASSLEGTETYEQYF. Complete variable domain (other parts from reference TRBV11-2 and TRBJ2-7): EAGVAQSPRYKIIEKRQSVAFWCNPISGHATLYWYQQILGQGPKLLIQFQNNGVVDDSQLPKDRFSAERLKGVDSTLKIQPAKLEDSAVYLCASSLEGTETYEQYFGPGTRLTVT.